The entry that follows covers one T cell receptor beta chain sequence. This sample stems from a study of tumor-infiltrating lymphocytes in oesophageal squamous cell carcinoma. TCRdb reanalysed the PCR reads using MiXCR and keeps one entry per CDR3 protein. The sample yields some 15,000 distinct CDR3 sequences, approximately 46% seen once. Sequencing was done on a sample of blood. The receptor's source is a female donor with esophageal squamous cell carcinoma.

CDR3 amino acids: CASSGNSLGRDEQYF. CDR3 nucleotides: TGTGCCAGCAGTGGCAACTCACTAGGAAGGGACGAGCAGTACTTC. The chain uses TRBV28 and TRBJ2-1; D is possibly TRBD2 (5 bases). The J call may be wrong; the DNA end is better matched by TRBJ2-7. The CDR3 length is 15 residues. CDR1 is MDHEN, CDR2 SYDVKM, per germline.